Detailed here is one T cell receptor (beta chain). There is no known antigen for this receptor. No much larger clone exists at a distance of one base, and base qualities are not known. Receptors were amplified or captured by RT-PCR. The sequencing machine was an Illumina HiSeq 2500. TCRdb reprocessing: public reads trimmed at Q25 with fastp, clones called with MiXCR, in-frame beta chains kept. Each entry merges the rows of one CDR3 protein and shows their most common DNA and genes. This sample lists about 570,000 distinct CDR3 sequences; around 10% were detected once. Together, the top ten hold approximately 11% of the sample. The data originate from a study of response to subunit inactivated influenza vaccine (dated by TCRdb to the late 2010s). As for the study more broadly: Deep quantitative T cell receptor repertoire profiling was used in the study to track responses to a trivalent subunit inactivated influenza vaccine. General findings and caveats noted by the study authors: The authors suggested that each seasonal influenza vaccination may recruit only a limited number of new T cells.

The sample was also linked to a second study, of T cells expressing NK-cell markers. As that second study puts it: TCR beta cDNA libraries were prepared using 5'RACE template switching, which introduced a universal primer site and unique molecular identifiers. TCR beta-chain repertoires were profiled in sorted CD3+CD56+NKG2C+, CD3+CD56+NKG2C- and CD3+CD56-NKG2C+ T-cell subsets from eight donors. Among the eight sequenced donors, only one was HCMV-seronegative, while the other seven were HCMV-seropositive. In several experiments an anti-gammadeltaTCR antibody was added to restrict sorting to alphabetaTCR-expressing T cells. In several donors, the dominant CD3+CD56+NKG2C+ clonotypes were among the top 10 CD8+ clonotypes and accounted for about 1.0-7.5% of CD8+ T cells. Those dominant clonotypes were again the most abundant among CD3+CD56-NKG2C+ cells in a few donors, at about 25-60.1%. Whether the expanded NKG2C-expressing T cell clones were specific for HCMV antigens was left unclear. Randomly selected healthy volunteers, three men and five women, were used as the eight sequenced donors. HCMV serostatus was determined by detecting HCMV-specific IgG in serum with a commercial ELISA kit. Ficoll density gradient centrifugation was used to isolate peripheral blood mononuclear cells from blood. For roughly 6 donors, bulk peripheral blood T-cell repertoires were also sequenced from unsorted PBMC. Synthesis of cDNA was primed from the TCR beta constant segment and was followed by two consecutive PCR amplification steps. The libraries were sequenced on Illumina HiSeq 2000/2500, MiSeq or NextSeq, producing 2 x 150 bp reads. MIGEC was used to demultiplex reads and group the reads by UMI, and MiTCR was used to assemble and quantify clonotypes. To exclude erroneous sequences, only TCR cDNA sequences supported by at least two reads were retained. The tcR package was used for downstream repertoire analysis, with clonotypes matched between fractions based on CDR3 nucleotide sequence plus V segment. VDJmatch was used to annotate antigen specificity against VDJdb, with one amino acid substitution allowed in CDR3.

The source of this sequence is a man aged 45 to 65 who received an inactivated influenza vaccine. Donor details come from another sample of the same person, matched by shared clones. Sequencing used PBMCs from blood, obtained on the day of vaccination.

The CDR3 has the sequence CSAEDRVGRYF. The DNA reads TGCAGTGCTGAGGACAGGGTGGGCAGGTACTTC. The chain is encoded by TRBV20-1 joined to TRBJ2-7; 8 middle bases align to TRBD1. Reading the germline V gene (reference sequence) gives CDR1 DFQATT and CDR2 SNEGSKA. V is trimmed back by 5 bases and J by 12 bases, and the junction contains 9 bases that no gene match accounts for. The CDR3, cysteine through phenylalanine, is 11 amino acids long. The retained sequence is limited to the CDR3, 33 bases, with the frame set at the first base.